The entry that follows covers one T cell receptor beta chain sequence. Its target is unknown. This record comes from a study of OX40 agonist ivuxolimab in advanced cancers. Study-wide results and caveats: At 0.1 to 3.0 mg/kg and by week 6, clonal expansion occurred in CD4+ and CD8+ blood T cells.

Profiled with immunoSEQ multiplex PCR; TCRdb holds only in-frame clones, not every one. In the table there are about 22,000 clones, 85% to 90% of which are singletons. Blood sampling was done at baseline, cycle 4 day 1, and cycle 7 day 1. There are 15 residues in the CDR3. Germline V CDR1 and CDR2: MGHRA, YSYEKL. V was trimmed by 0 bases and J by 7 bases, leaving 15 bases between them. The TCR was taken from an adult with an advanced solid tumor such as melanoma, head and neck, liver or kidney cancer. This sequence joins TRBV4-1 and TRBJ1-2, with a weak D call TRBD1 (5 bases). The sample in question was CD4+ or CD8+ T cells sorted from blood, obtained in a trial of the OX40 agonist ivuxolimab. The CDR3 protein is CASSQERSGSLGYTF. In DNA form, the CDR3 reads TGCGCCAGCAGCCAAGAACGGTCAGGGAGTCTTGGCTACACCTTC.